Included here is one T cell receptor beta chain sequence, with context. Its antigen remains unidentified. The record originates from a study of T cell responses to AZD1222 COVID-19 vaccine. Profiled with immunoSEQ multiplex PCR; TCRdb holds only in-frame clones, not every one. The sample has approximately 150,000 clones, around 90% seen once. CDR1 and CDR2 from the germline V gene are SGHVS and FQNEAQ. Trimming left V 5 bases short and J 5 bases short, with 16 bases between. This CDR3 contains 15 residues. General observations from the study: Spike-specific TCR breadth and depth were elevated following two AZD1222 doses. The reported proportion of spike-specific TCRs targeting unmutated variant regions was nearly half.

Sequencing used peripheral blood, obtained on day 0 of AZD1222 vaccination. This chain joins TRBV7-8 and TRBJ2-4, with D perhaps matching TRBD1 or TRBD2 (7 bases each). The receptor's source is an adult in good health. CDR3 DNA: TGTGCCAGCAGCCGAGGGGGAGGGGGCCAAAACATTCAGTACTTC. Translating it yields CASSRGGGGQNIQYF. Complete variable domain (other parts from reference TRBV7-8 and TRBJ2-4): GAGVSQSPRYKVAKRGQDVALRCDPISGHVSLFWYQQALGQGPEFLTYFQNEAQLDKSGLPSDRFFAERPEGSVSTLKIQRTQQEDSAVYLCASSRGGGGQNIQYFGAGTRLSVL.